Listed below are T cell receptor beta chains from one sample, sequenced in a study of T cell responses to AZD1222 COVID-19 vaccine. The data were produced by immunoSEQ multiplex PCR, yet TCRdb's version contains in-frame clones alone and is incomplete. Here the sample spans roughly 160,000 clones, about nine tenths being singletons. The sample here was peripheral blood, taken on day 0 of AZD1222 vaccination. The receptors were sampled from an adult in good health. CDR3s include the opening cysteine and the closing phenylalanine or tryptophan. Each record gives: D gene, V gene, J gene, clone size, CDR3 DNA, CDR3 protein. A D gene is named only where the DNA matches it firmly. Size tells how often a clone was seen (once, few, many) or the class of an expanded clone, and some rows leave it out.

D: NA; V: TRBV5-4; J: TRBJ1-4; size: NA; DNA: TGTGCCAGCAGCATAGCTGGTCCGGGAGATGAAAAACTGTTTTTT; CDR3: CASSIAGPGDEKLFF
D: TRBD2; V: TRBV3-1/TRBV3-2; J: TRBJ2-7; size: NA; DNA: TGTGCCAGCACCCCTGCGGGAGGAACCTACGAGCAGTACTTC; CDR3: CASTPAGGTYEQYF
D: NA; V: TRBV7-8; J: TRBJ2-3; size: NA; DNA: TGTGCCAGCAGCCGGGGGCGCGGGGGAGAGGGAGATACGCAGTATTTT; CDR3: CASSRGRGGEGDTQYF
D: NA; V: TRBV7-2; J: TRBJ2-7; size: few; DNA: TGTGCCAGCAGCTCCACCTACGAGCAGTACTTC; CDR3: CASSSTYEQYF
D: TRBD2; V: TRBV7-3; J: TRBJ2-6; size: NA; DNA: TGTGCCAGCAGCTCAGGAGGACTAGCGACAGGGGCCAACGTCCTGACTTTC; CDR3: CASSSGGLATGANVLTF
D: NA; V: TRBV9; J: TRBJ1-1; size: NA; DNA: TGTGCCAGCAGCCTCAGGAGCGGAACTGAAGCTTTCTTT; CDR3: CASSLRSGTEAFF
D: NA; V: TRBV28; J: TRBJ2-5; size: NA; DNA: TGTGCCAGCAGTTTATCTGGGCGGGCACATAAAGAGACCCAGTACTTC; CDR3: CASSLSGRAHKETQYF
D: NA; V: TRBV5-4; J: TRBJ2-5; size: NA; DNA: TGTGCCAGCAGCTCCGGGTCACAAGAGACCCAGTACTTC; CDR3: CASSSGSQETQYF
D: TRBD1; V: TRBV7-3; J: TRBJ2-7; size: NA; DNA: TGTGCCAGCAGCCCGGAGGACAGGGGTGACGACGAGCAGTACTTC; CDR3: CASSPEDRGDDEQYF
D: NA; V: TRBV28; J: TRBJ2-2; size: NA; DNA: TGTGCCAGCAGTCTTTCCTTCGGCACCGGGGAGCTGTTTTTT; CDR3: CASSLSFGTGELFF
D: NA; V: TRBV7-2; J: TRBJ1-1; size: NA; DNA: TGTGCCAGCAGTCTCAGGGTTTATCAGTCTGAAGCTTTCTTT; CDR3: CASSLRVYQSEAFF
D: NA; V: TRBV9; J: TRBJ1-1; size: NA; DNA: TGTGCCAGCAGCGTAGTCACGAACACTGAAGCTTTCTTT; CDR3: CASSVVTNTEAFF
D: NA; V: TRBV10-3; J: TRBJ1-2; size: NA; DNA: TGTGCCATCAGTGAGTCGACACAGGCAAGCTACACCTTC; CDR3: CAISESTQASYTF
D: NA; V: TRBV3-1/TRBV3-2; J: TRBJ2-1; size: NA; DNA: TGTGCCAGCAGCCAAGAGGTGCGGAATCAGCAGTTCTTC; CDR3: CASSQEVRNQQFF
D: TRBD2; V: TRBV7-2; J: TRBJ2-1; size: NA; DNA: TGTGCCAGCAGCTTAAGGGAGGGTTCCTACAATGAGCAGTTCTTC; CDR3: CASSLREGSYNEQFF
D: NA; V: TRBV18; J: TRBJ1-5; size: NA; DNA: TGTGCCAGCTCACCAATGGGTCAGGCGAATAGCAATCAGCCCCAGCATTTT; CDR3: CASSPMGQANSNQPQHF
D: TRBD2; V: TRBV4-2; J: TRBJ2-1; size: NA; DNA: TGTGCCAGCAGCCACTCCGGGACTAGTGACCCTGAGCAGTTCTTC; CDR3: CASSHSGTSDPEQFF
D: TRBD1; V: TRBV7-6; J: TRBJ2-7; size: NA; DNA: TGTGCCAGCAGCTCCGGGACAGGGCTGGTCGAGCAGTACTTC; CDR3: CASSSGTGLVEQYF
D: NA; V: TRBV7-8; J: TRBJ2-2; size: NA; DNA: TGTGCCAGCAGCCAAAGGGGGTCGATCGGGGAGCTGTTTTTT; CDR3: CASSQRGSIGELFF
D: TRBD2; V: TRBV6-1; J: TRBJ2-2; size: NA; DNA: TGTGCCAGCAGTGAGGTCTGGAGCGGGGGGAACACCGGGGAGCTGTTTTTT; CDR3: CASSEVWSGGNTGELFF
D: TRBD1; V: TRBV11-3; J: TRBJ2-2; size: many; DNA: TGTGCCAGCAGCTTAGGAGGGGGCAATAGGAACACCGGGGAGCTGTTTTTT; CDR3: CASSLGGGNRNTGELFF
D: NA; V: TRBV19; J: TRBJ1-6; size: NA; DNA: TGTGCCAGTAGTATTTTGGACAGTGGCTCACCCCTCCACTTT; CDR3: CASSILDSGSPLHF
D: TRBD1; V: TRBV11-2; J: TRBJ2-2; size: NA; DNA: TGTGCCAGCAGCTTATGGGGACAGGGTGCCGGGGAGCTGTTTTTT; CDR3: CASSLWGQGAGELFF
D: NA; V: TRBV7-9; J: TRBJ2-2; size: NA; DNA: TGTGCCAGCAGCGCCCTTCAAGAGAACACCGGGGAGCTGTTTTTT; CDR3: CASSALQENTGELFF
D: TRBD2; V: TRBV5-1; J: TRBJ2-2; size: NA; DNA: TGCGCCAGCAGCGAGGGGAGGGGATCGAACACCGGGGAGCTGTTTTTT; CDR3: CASSEGRGSNTGELFF
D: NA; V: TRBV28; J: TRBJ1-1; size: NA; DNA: TGTGCCAGCAGCCCGTTTCGGAACACTGAAGCTTTCTTT; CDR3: CASSPFRNTEAFF
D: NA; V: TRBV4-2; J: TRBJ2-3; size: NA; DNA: TGTGCCAGCAGCCAAGAGGCTAACACAGATACGCAGTATTTT; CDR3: CASSQEANTDTQYF
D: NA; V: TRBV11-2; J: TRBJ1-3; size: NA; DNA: TGTGCCAGCAGCTTAGCGCCATCTGGAAACACCATATATTTT; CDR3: CASSLAPSGNTIYF
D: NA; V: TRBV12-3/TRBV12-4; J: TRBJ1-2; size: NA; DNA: TGTGCCAGCAATTTACGGGTGGGGGATGGCTACACCTTC; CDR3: CASNLRVGDGYTF
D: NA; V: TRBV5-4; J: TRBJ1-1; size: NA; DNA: TGTGCCAGCAGCTCCGGACCGGAGAACACTGAAGCTTTCTTT; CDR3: CASSSGPENTEAFF
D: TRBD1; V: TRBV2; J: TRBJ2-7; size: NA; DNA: TGTGCCAGCAGTGAAGCGGGACAGGGCACCTACGAGCAGTACTTC; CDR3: CASSEAGQGTYEQYF
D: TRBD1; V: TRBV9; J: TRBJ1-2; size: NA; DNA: TGTGCCAGCAGCGCCTCCGGGACAGTTTACTATGGCTACACCTTC; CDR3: CASSASGTVYYGYTF
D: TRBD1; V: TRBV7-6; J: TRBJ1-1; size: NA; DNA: TGTGCCAGCAGCTTAGTCGCGCAGGGGGGGACTGAAGCTTTCTTT; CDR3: CASSLVAQGGTEAFF
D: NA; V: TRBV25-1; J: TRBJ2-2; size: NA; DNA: TGTGCCAGCAGTTGGGACACTCCGTCCTCCGGGGAGCTGTTTTTT; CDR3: CASSWDTPSSGELFF
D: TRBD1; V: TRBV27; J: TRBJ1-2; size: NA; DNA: TGTGCCAGCAGTCCATCCAACCGCCCGACAGGGTACTATGGCTACACCTTC; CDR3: CASSPSNRPTGYYGYTF
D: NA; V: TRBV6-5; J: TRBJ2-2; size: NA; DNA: TGTGCCAGCAGTTACGGAGGGCAAGGGAACACCGGGGAGCTGTTTTTT; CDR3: CASSYGGQGNTGELFF
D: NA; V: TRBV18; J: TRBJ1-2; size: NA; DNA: TGTGCCAGCTCACCACCGACGGGTAGAGGCTACACCTTC; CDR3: CASSPPTGRGYTF
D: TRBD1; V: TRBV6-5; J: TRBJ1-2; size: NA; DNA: TGTGCCAGCAGTCTAAACAGGGGGGGTGGCTATGGCTACACCTTC; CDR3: CASSLNRGGGYGYTF
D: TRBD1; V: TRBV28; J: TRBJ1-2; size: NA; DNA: TGTGCCAGCAGTTTAGGACAGGATGGTGGCTACACCTTC; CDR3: CASSLGQDGGYTF
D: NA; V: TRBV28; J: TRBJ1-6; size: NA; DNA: TGTGCCAGCAGCACCACAGGGTCGGTCTCACCCCTCCACTTT; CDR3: CASSTTGSVSPLHF
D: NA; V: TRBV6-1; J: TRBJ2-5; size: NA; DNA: TGTGCCAGCAGTCTTGGGACCGCGCTTCAAGAGACCCAGTACTTC; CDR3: CASSLGTALQETQYF
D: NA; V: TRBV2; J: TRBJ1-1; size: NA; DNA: TGTGCCAGCAGTGAAGCGCAAAGGTTTACTGAAGCTTTCTTT; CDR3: CASSEAQRFTEAFF
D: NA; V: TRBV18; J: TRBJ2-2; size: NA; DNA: TGTGCCAGCTCACTGGCAGGCGGGACCGGGGAGCTGTTTTTT; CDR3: CASSLAGGTGELFF
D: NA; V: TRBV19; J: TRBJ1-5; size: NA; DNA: TGTGCCAGTAGGGATAGGACCGGTCAGCCCCAGCATTTT; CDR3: CASRDRTGQPQHF
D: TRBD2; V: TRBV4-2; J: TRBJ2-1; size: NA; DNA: TGTGCCAGCAGCCGCAGAATACGGGAGGGGTACGATGAGCAGTTCTTC; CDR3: CASSRRIREGYDEQFF
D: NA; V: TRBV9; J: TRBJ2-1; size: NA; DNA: TGTGCCAGCAGCGTAGATGGGCGGAATGAGCAGTTCTTC; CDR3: CASSVDGRNEQFF
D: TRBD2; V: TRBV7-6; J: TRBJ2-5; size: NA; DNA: TGTGCCAGCAGCCCAGAGGCGGGAGTTCGGGAGACCCAGTACTTC; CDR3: CASSPEAGVRETQYF
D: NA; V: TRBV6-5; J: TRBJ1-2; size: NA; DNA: TGTGCCAGCAGTTACTCGTTAAGGGGTTTTAACTATGGCTACACCTTC; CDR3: CASSYSLRGFNYGYTF
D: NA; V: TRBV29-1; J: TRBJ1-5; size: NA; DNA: TGCAGCGTTGGTAGCAGGGAGAACAATCAGCCCCAGCATTTT; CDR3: CSVGSRENNQPQHF
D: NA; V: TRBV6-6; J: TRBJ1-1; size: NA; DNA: TGTGCCAGCAGTCCCTCTAACACTGAAGCTTTCTTT; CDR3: CASSPSNTEAFF
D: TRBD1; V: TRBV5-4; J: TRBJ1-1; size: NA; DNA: TGTGCCAGCAGCTTGACTACAGGGGTCACTGAAGCTTTCTTT; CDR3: CASSLTTGVTEAFF
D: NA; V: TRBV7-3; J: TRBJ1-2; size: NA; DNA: TGTGCCAGCAGCTTAAAAGGGGCGGGCCAGCCTGGGGGCTACACCTTC; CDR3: CASSLKGAGQPGGYTF
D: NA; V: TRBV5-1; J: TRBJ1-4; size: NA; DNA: TGCGCCAGCAGACCCCAGGGTACTAATGAAAAACTGTTTTTT; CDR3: CASRPQGTNEKLFF
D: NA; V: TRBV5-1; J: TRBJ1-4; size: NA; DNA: TGCGCCAGCAGCTTGACGGGGACGGGTAATGAAAAACTGTTTTTT; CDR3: CASSLTGTGNEKLFF
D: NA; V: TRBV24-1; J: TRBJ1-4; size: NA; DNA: TGTGCCACATCAGGGGCAACTAATGAAAAACTGTTTTTT; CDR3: CATSGATNEKLFF